These 16 T cell receptor beta chains came from one sample sequenced in a study of beta chain features in type 1 diabetes. Sequencing targeted expressed TCRB transcripts, as all isolated RNA had been reverse transcribed. Generated by immunoSEQ multiplex PCR, the TCRdb table keeps only in-frame clones and is missing some. The data hold hundreds of thousands of clones, with over 11% observed a single time. Study-level findings and limits: Shortening of TCRB CDR3s, moderate but significant, appeared in all four CD4+ subsets of Type 1 diabetes patients.

No antigen has been identified for these receptors. Sequenced input: naive CD4+ T cells from blood. All receptors come from a young man with type 1 diabetes.

J is TRBJ2-1 and V is TRBV7-8; 7 bases match TRBD2. This CDR3 has 14 amino acids. The trim removed 3 bases at V and 3 bases at J, leaving 2 bases unmatched. From germline, CDR1 is SGHVS and CDR2 FQNEAQ. DNA for the CDR3: TGTGCCAGCAGCTTCCGGACTAGCTACAATGAGCAGTTCTTC. Its protein product is CASSFRTSYNEQFF.

This clone occurred a few times. Distinct nucleotide sequences in the sample also encode this CDR3. This chain joins TRBV29-1 and TRBJ2-2; D unclear. Looked up from germline, CDR1 is SQVTM and CDR2 is ANQGSEA. This CDR3 has 10 amino acids. V was shortened by 4 bases and J by 5 bases, with 2 bases between the two germline ends. The CDR3 DNA reads as TGCAGCGTTGGAACCGGGGAGCTGTTTTTT. Translating it yields CSVGTGELFF.

This sequence joins TRBV11-3 and TRBJ2-1; D is unresolved. Per germline, CDR1 SGHNT and CDR2 YENEEA. The CDR3 contains 13 residues. Trimming took 1 base from V and 13 from J, leaving 14 bases between them. The CDR3 DNA reads as TGTGCCAGCAGCTTAGGTGCCTCCAGTGCCCAGTTCTTC. It is translated as CASSLGASSAQFF.

The rearrangement uses TRBV7-6 and TRBJ2-5; D perhaps matches TRBD2 (6 bases). The length of the CDR3 is 15 residues. Trimming stripped 4 bases from V and 1 base from J, with 13 bases between. Germline CDR1 reads SGHVS; CDR2 reads FNYEAQ. In DNA, the CDR3 is TGTGCCAGCAGCTCCTCACGACTAGTCCAAGAGACCCAGTACTTC. This encodes CASSSSRLVQETQYF.

This clone has just a few counts. This chain joins TRBV7-2 and TRBJ1-5, with D perhaps TRBD1 (6 bases). Trimming took off 1 base at V and 7 bases at J, with 11 bases between the two ends. CDR3 length equals 14 residues. Germline V CDR1 and CDR2: SGHTA, FQGNSA. CDR3 coding DNA: TGTGCCAGCAGCTTAGAGGGGGGCACGCAGCCCCAGCATTTT. Translated: CASSLEGGTQPQHF.

In its sample, this clone was seen a few times. The rearrangement joins TRBV7-2 to TRBJ2-7; TRBD2 matches 7 bases. After removal of 5 bases from V and 0 bases from J, the junction contained 10 bases not matched to a gene. Germline V gives CDR1 SGHTA, CDR2 FQGNSA. The CDR3 length is 16 residues. CDR3 sequence reads: CASSPDGGRSSYEQYF. DNA of the CDR3: TGTGCCAGCAGCCCAGATGGCGGGAGATCCTCCTACGAGCAGTACTTC.

This clone has more than one count but fewer than ten. The chain is built from TRBV29-1 and TRBJ2-5; the D gene is possibly TRBD1 (6 bases). From germline, CDR1 is SQVTM and CDR2 ANQGSEA. The V end was cut by 7 bases, the J end by 2 bases, with 11 bases between. The CDR3 contains 12 residues. This chain's CDR3 is CSGEQGQETQYF. CDR3 nucleotides: TGCAGCGGGGAGCAGGGGCAAGAGACCCAGTACTTC. Variable domain in full (rest from reference TRBV29-1 and TRBJ2-5): SAVISQKPSRDICQRGTSLTIQCQVDSQVTMMFWYRQQPGQSLTLIATANQGSEATYESGFVIDKFPISRPNLTFSTLTVSNMSPEDSSIYLCSGEQGQETQYFGPGTRLLVL.

The chain recombines TRBV30 with TRBJ2-7; D not certain. The V gene's germline CDR1 is GTSNPN and CDR2 SVGIG (reference sequence). CDR3 length equals 14 residues. The CDR3 DNA is TGTGCTTCGAAGGGTAGCAGGAGCTCCTACGAGCAGTACTTC. Its translation: CASKGSRSSYEQYF.

This clone was found a few times. The chain is built from TRBV7-8 and TRBJ1-1; no clear D. Germline CDR1 SGHVS, CDR2 FQNEAQ. The CDR3 loop spans 14 amino acids. V lost 0 bases and J 5 bases, leaving 10 bases between the germline ends. CDR3 DNA: TGTGCCAGCAGCTTAGCGATGGGGTTAACTGAAGCTTTCTTT. Protein sequence: CASSLAMGLTEAFF.

The chain is built from TRBV1 and TRBJ2-3; the table's D call of TRBD2 was not tested on the DNA. TRBV1 is described as a pseudogene. There are 18 residues in the CDR3. DNA of the CDR3: TGCACCAGCATCACCAAGATACCACTAGCGGAAAGCACAGATACGCAGTATTTT. This codes for CTSITKIPLAESTDTQYF.

In its sample, this clone was seen a few times. The chain employs TRBV6-1 and TRBJ2-2, with 7 bases identical to TRBD2. The CDR3 is 15 residues long. V shed 2 bases and J 6 bases; nucleotides not matched to a gene: 6. The germline V gene encodes CDR1 MNHNS and CDR2 SASEGT. This chain's CDR3 is CASSETFGRAGELFF. CDR3 nucleotides: TGTGCCAGCAGTGAAACATTTGGGAGGGCCGGGGAGCTGTTTTTT.

This clone was seen a handful of times. The chain couples TRBV5-1 to TRBJ2-2; D gene uncertain. The germline V gene has CDR1 SGHRS and CDR2 YFSETQ. The CDR3 is 15 amino acids. The V end was cut by 0 bases, the J end by 3 bases, with 9 bases between. The CDR3 sequence: CASSLEDQYTGELFF. The CDR3 DNA reads TGCGCCAGCAGCTTGGAAGACCAGTACACCGGGGAGCTGTTTTTT.

The rearrangement links TRBV5-1 to TRBJ1-1; D unresolved. V was trimmed by 0 bases and J by 1 base, leaving 10 bases between them. The CDR3 is 15 amino acids. Germline assignment: CDR1 SGHRS and CDR2 YFSETQ. The chain's CDR3 is CASSLVRGGNTEAFF. Here the CDR3 DNA reads TGCGCCAGCAGCTTGGTACGGGGTGGGAACACTGAAGCTTTCTTT.

The chain joins TRBV29-1 to TRBJ2-3; possibly TRBD2 for D (6 bases). The V and J ends lost 6 bases and 11 bases respectively, with 15 bases between them. This CDR3 is built from 11 residues. Germline assignment: CDR1 SQVTM and CDR2 ANQGSEA. CDR3 DNA sequence: TGCAGCGTCGACGCCGGGACTCTGCAGTATTTT. Translated: CSVDAGTLQYF.

This clone was detected a few times. This sample includes further DNA sequences coding for the same CDR3. The gene calls are TRBV7-2 and TRBJ2-3, with D possibly matching TRBD2 (5 bases). The CDR3 has 13 amino acids. Germline values: CDR1 SGHTA, CDR2 FQGNSA. Trimming cost V 0 bases and J 6 bases, with 7 bases left between them. CDR3: CASSLAGEDTQYF. The CDR3 bases are TGTGCCAGCAGCTTAGCTGGGGAGGATACGCAGTATTTT.

The chain uses TRBV19 and TRBJ2-7; D not certain. This CDR3 contains 13 residues. V lost 2 bases, J lost 3 bases, and 8 bases lay in between. CDR1 and CDR2 from the germline V gene are LNHDA and SQIVND (reference sequence). The CDR3 DNA is TGTGCCAGTAGTATATCACAGCACTACGAGCAGTACTTC. Amino acids: CASSISQHYEQYF.